This T cell receptor beta chain originates from a study of blood T cell repertoires in COVID-19. Study in general: Some COVID-19 samples were acute and others convalescent; all came from the United States, Italy and Spain. PBMCs, B-cell-depleted T cells, or T cells provided the cDNA or gDNA that made up the material.

V shed 4 bases and J 3 bases; nucleotides not matched to a gene: 5. This CDR3 has 15 amino acids. Germline values: CDR1 SGHNT, CDR2 YYREEE (reference sequence). Original data processing: Amplifying reference gene primers gave estimates of nucleated cell counts. Libraries were prepared by immunoSEQ multiplex PCR; TCRdb keeps only in-frame clonotypes and omits some of them. The V and J calls and the clone size are those of that table, but D and trimming were determined from the DNA. The table records a few hundred thousand clones, approximately 90% of them present only once. The rearrangement links TRBV5-4 to TRBJ1-4; 8 nucleotides line up with TRBD1. The receptor was isolated from a woman aged 45-65 years who had recovered from COVID-19. Sequencing was carried out using peripheral blood. The DNA of the CDR3 is TGTGCCAGCAGCACTTACAGGGGGTCTAATGAAAAACTGTTTTTT. This encodes CASSTYRGSNEKLFF.